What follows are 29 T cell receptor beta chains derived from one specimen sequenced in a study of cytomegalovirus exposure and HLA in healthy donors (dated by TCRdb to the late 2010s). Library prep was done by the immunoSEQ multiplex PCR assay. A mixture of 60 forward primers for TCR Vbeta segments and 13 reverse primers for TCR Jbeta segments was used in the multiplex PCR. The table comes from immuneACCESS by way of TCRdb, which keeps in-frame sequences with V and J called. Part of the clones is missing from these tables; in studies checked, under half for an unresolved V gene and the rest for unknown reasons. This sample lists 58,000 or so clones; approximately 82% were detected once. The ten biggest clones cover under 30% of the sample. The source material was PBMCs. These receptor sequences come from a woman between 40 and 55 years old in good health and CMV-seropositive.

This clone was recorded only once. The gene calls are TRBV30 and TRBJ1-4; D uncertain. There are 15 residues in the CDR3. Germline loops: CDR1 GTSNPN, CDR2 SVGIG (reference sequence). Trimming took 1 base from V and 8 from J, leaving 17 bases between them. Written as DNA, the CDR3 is TGTGCCTGGAGTGGGTCCCCAGGACTCCGGGAAAAACTGTTTTTT. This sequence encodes CAWSGSPGLREKLFF.

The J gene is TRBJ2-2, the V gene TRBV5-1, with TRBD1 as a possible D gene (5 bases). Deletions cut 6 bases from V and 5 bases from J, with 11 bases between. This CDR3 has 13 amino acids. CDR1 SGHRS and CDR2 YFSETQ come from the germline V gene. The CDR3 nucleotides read TGCGCCAGCACCCTTCAGGGAACCGGGGAGCTGTTTTTT. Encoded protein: CASTLQGTGELFF. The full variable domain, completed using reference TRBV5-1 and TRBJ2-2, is KAGVTQTPRYLIKTRGQQVTLSCSPISGHRSVSWYQQTPGQGLQFLFEYFSETQRNKGNFPGRFSGRQFSNSRSEMNVSTLELGDSALYLCASTLQGTGELFFGEGSRLTVL.

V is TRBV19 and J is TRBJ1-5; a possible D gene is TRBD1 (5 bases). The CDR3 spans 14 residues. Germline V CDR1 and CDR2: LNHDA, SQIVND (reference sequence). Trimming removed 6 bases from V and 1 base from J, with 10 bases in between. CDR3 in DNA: TGTGCCAGTAGCGGACGGGGGAGCAATCAGCCCCAGCATTTT. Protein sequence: CASSGRGSNQPQHF.

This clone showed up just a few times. As DNA, the CDR3 is TGTGCCAGCAGTTTATGGACTAGCGGGGAAACTTCGGAGACCCAGTACTTC. Protein sequence: CASSLWTSGETSETQYF. J is TRBJ2-5 and V is TRBV28, with TRBD2 matching over 11 bases. CDR3 length equals 17 residues. The V gene end was trimmed by 0 bases and the J gene end by 5 bases; junction bases not matched to a gene: 8. Germline V gene data show CDR1 as MDHEN and CDR2 as SYDVKM.

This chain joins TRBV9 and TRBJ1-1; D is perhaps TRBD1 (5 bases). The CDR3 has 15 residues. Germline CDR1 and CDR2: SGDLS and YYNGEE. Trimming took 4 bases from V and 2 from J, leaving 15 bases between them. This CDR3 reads CASSSQGGRNTEAFF. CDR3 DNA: TGTGCCAGCAGCTCCCAGGGAGGCAGAAACACTGAAGCTTTCTTT.

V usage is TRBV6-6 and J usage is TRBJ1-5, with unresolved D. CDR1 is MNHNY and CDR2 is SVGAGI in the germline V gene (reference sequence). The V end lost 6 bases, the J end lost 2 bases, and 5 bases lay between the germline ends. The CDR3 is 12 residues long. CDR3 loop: CASSGGNQPQHF. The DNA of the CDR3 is TGTGCCAGCAGCGGTGGCAATCAGCCCCAGCATTTT.

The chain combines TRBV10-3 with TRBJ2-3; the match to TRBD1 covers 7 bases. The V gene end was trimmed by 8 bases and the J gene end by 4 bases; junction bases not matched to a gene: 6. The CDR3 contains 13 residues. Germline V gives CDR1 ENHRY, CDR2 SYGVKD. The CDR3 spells CAIEGGAADTQYF. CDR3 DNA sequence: TGTGCCATCGAAGGGGGCGCCGCAGATACGCAGTATTTT.

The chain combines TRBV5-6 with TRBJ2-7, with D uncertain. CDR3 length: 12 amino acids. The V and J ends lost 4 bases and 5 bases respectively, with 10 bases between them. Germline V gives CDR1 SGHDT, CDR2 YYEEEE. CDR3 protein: CASSLRWDEQYF. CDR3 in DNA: TGTGCCAGCAGCCTGAGGTGGGACGAGCAGTACTTC.

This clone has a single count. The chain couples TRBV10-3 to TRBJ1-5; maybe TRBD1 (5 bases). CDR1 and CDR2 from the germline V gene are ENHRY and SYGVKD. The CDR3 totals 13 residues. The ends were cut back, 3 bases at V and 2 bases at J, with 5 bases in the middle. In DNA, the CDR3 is TGTGCCATCAGTGAACAGGGCAATCAGCCCCAGCATTTT. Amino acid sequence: CAISEQGNQPQHF.

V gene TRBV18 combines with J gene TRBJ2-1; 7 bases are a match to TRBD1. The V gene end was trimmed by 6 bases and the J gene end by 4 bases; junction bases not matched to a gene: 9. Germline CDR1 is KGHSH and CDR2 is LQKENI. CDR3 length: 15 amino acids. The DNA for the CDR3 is TGTGCCAGCTCCAACCTGGGACAGCTATACAATGAGCAGTTCTTC. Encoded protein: CASSNLGQLYNEQFF.

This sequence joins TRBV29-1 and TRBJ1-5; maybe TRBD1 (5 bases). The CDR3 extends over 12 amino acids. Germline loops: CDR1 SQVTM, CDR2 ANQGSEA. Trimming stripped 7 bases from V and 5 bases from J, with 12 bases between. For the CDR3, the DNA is TGCAGCGCCGGGGGTTACGATCAGCCCCAGCATTTT. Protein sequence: CSAGGYDQPQHF.

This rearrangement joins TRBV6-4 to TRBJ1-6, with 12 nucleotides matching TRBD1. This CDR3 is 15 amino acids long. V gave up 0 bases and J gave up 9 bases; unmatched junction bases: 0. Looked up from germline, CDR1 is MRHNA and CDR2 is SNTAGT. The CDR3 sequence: CASSDSGQGASPLHF. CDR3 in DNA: TGTGCCAGCAGTGACTCGGGACAGGGGGCTTCACCCCTCCACTTT.

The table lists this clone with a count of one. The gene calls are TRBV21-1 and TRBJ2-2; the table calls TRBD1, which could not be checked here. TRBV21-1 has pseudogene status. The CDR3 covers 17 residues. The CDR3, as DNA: TGTGCCAGCAGCAAGTGGAAGACAGACTCCATTCCCGGGGAGCTGTTTTTT. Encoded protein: CASSKWKTDSIPGELFF.

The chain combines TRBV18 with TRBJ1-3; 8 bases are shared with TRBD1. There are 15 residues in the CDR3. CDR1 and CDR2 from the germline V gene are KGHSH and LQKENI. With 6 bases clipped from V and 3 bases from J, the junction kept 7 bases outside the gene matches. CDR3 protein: CASSVQGTGGNTIYF. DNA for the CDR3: TGTGCCAGCTCGGTACAGGGGACAGGTGGAAACACCATATATTTT.

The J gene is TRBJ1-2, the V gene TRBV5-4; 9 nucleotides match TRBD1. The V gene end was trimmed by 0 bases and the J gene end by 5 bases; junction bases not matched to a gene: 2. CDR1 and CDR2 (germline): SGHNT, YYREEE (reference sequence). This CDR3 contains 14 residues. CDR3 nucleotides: TGTGCCAGCAGCTTGGAGGGACAGGGATATGGCTACACCTTC. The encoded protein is CASSLEGQGYGYTF.

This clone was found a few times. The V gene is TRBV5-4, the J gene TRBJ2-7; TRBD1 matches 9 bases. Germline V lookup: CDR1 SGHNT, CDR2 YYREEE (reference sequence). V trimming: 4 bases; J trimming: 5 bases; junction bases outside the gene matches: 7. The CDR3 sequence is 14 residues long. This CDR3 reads CASSQGTGRNEQYF. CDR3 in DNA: TGTGCCAGCAGCCAAGGGACAGGGAGGAACGAGCAGTACTTC.

The CDR3 sequence: CASSPWTDQETQYF. The CDR3 nucleotides are TGTGCCAGCAGTCCATGGACAGACCAAGAGACCCAGTACTTC. The chain recombines TRBV27 with TRBJ2-5; a possible D gene is TRBD1 (6 bases). Trimming cost V 5 bases and J 0 bases, with 10 bases left between them. The CDR3 has 14 residues. CDR1 is MNHEY, CDR2 SMNVEV, per germline (reference sequence).

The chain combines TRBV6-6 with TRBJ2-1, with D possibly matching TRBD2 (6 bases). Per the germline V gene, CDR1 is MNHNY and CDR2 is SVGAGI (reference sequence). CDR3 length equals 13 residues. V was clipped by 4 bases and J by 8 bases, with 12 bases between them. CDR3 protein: CASSLILADEQFF. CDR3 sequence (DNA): TGTGCCAGCAGTTTAATACTAGCCGATGAGCAGTTCTTC.

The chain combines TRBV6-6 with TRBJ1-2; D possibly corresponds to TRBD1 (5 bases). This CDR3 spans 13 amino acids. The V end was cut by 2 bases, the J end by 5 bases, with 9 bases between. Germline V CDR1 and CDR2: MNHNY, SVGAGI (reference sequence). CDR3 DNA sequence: TGTGCCAGCAGTTACGAACAGGCGTATGGCTACACCTTC. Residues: CASSYEQAYGYTF.

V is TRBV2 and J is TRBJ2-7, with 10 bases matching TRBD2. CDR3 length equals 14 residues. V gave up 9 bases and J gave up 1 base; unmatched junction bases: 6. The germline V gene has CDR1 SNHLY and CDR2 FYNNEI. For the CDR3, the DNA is TGTGCCAGTTCACTAGCGGGGAGTTCCTACGAGCAGTACTTC. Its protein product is CASSLAGSSYEQYF.

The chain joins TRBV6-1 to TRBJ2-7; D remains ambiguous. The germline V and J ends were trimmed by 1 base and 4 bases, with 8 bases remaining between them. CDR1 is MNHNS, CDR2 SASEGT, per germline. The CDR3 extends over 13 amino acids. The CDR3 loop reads CASSEGNRYEQYF. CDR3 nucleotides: TGTGCCAGCAGTGAAGGGAACAGATACGAGCAGTACTTC.

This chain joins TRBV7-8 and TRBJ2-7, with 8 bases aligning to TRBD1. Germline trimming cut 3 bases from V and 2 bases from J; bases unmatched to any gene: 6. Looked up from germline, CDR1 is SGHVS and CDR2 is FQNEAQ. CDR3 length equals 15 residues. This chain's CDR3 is CASSFSKQGAYEQYF. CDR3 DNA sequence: TGTGCCAGCAGCTTCTCTAAACAGGGGGCCTACGAGCAGTACTTC. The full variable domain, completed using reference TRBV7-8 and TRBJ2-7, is GAGVSQSPRYKVAKRGQDVALRCDPISGHVSLFWYQQALGQGPEFLTYFQNEAQLDKSGLPSDRFFAERPEGSVSTLKIQRTQQEDSAVYLCASSFSKQGAYEQYFGPGTRLTVT.

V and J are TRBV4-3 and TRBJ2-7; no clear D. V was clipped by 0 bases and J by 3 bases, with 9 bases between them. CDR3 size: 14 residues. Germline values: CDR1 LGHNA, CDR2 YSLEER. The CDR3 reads CASSQDIYYYEQYF. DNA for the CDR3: TGCGCCAGCAGCCAAGATATATACTACTACGAGCAGTACTTC.

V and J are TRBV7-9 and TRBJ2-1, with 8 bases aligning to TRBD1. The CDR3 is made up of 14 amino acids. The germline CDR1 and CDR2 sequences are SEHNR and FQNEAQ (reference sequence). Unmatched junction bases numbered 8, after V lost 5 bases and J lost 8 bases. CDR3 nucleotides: TGTGCCAGCAGCCCCCATGGACAGGGAGATGAGCAGTTCTTC. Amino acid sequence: CASSPHGQGDEQFF.

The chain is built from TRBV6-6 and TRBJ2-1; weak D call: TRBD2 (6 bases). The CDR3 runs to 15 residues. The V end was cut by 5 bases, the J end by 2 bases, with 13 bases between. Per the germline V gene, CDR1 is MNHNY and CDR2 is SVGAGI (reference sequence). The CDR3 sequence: CASSARLATYNEQFF. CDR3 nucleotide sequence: TGTGCCAGCAGTGCACGGCTAGCGACCTACAATGAGCAGTTCTTC.

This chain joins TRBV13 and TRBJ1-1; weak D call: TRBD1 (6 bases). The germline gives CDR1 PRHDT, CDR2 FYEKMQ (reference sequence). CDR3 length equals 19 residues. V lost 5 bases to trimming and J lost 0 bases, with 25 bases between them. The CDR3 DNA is TGTGCCAGCAGCACCCGACAGGTAGATCCAAGTTTCATGAACACTGAAGCTTTCTTT. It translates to CASSTRQVDPSFMNTEAFF.

The CDR3 coding sequence is TGCGCCAGCAGCTTAATCCCGGGACAGGGGGCTCCGGGGGGCACCGGGGAGCTGTTTTTT. Its translation: CASSLIPGQGAPGGTGELFF. The chain couples TRBV5-1 to TRBJ2-2; 12 nucleotides agree with TRBD1. V gave up 2 bases and J gave up 4 bases; unmatched junction bases: 15. The CDR3 is 20 residues long. Germline CDR1 reads SGHRS; CDR2 reads YFSETQ.

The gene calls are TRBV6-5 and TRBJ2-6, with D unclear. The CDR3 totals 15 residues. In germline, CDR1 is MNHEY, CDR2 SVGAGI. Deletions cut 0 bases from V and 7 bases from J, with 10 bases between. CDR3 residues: CASSYSQTSANVLTF. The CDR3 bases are TGTGCCAGCAGTTACTCCCAGACAAGTGCCAACGTCCTGACTTTC.

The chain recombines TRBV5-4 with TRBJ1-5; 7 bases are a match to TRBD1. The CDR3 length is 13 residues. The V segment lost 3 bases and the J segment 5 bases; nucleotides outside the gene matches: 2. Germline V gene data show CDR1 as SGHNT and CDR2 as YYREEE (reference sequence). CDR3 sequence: CASSSGQDQPQHF. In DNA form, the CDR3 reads TGTGCCAGCAGCTCCGGACAGGATCAGCCCCAGCATTTT.